This T cell receptor beta chain is from a study of PD-L1 blockade in urothelial cancer. About the research overall: Male sex and bladder-origin urothelial cancer were recorded for about 90% of the roughly 30 patients. Blood was subjected to analysis at 3 weeks (second dose) and 6 weeks following treatment start. Across blood samples, T cells had a median count of approximately 130,000.

Libraries were prepared by immunoSEQ multiplex PCR; TCRdb keeps only in-frame clonotypes and omits some of them. This sample carries some 120,000 clones, about four fifths of them seen once, and the ten largest clones take 2.5% to 4%. Described time point: pretreatment peripheral blood. The table lists this clone with a few counts. Other DNA sequences within the sample encode an identical CDR3. With 2 bases removed from V and 1 base from J, the gap between germline ends came to 9 bases. The CDR3 runs 14 residues. Germline lookup yields CDR1 SGDLS and CDR2 YYNGEE. The origin of this receptor is a man aged 45 to 65 with urothelial cancer. The V call is TRBV9, the J call TRBJ1-1; no definite D call. The material was PBMCs, obtained around atezolizumab (anti-PD-L1) treatment. DNA for the CDR3: TGTGCCAGCAGCGTTATCGCAGAGAACACTGAAGCTTTCTTT. Its protein product is CASSVIAENTEAFF.